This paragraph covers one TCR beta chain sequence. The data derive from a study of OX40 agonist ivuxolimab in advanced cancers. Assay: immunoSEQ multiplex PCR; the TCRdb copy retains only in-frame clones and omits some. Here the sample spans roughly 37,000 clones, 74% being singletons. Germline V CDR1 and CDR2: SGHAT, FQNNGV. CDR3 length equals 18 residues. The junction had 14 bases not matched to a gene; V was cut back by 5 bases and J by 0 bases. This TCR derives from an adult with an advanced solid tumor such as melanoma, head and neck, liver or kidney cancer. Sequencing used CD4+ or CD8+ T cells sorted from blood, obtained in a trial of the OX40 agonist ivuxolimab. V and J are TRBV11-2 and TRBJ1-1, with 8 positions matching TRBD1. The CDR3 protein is CASSPGTGLFSMNTEAFF. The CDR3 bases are TGTGCCAGCAGCCCGGGGACAGGCCTATTTTCTATGAACACTGAAGCTTTCTTT.